The 10 T cell receptor beta chains below all came from one sample that was sequenced in a study of T cell responses to AZD1222 COVID-19 vaccine (dated by TCRdb to 2020 to 2022). The time point label corresponds to: about 28 days (+/-7) after the second vaccine dose. The library was made by the immunoSEQ multiplex PCR assay. As stored in TCRdb, this immuneACCESS dataset retains in-frame rearrangements with V and J assigned. A fraction of the clones does not appear; measured against another copy, unresolved V genes explain less than half of the discrepancy, and the remainder lacks a known reason. Across this sample there are around 160,000 clones, with 85% to 95% seen only once. Of the sample, 5.1% falls within the top ten clones. This specimen was peripheral blood, taken 28 days after the second AZD1222 dose. Receptors originate from an adult who received the AZD1222 COVID-19 vaccine.

The genes are TRBV5-4 and TRBJ1-2; the match to TRBD1 covers 7 bases. With 4 bases clipped from V and 5 bases from J, the junction kept 5 bases outside the gene matches. This CDR3 contains 13 residues. The V gene's germline CDR1 is SGHNT and CDR2 YYREEE (reference sequence). CDR3 nucleotide sequence: TGTGCCAGCAGCATGACAGGGAGTTATGGCTACACCTTC. It specifies CASSMTGSYGYTF.

The rearrangement joins TRBV28 to TRBJ1-1; possibly TRBD1 for D (6 bases). With 1 base removed from V and 4 bases from J, the gap between germline ends came to 10 bases. CDR1 MDHEN and CDR2 SYDVKM come from the germline V gene. The CDR3 length is 14 residues. CDR3 in DNA: TGTGCCAGCAGTTTATACGGGGGCGGCACTGAAGCTTTCTTT. This sequence encodes CASSLYGGGTEAFF.

The chain is built from TRBV18 and TRBJ2-1; D is possibly TRBD2 (5 bases). Trimming removed 1 base at V and 5 bases at J, with 9 bases between. Germline V gene data show CDR1 as KGHSH and CDR2 as LQKENI. The CDR3 covers 14 residues. Here the CDR3 DNA reads TGTGCCAGCTCACCACAACGAGGGAACAATGAGCAGTTCTTC. This codes for CASSPQRGNNEQFF.

The chain joins TRBV30 to TRBJ1-2; possible D gene TRBD1, 6 bases. V gave up 7 bases and J gave up 5 bases, with 17 bases separating them. The CDR3 has 13 amino acids. Germline V lookup: CDR1 GTSNPN, CDR2 SVGIG (reference sequence). The CDR3 coding sequence is TGTGCCTTGAGGGGGGGCCCCAGGTATGGCTACACCTTC. Translated: CALRGGPRYGYTF.

The chain carries TRBV4-1 and TRBJ2-7; no definite D call. V dropped 0 bases and J dropped 6 bases, with 15 bases sitting between them. CDR3 length equals 15 residues. Germline lookup yields CDR1 MGHRA and CDR2 YSYEKL. Here the CDR3 reads CASSQEKAWGTEQYF. CDR3 nucleotide sequence: TGCGCCAGCAGCCAAGAGAAAGCGTGGGGTACCGAGCAGTACTTC.

The chain is built from TRBV15 and TRBJ2-7; 8 bases map to TRBD2. CDR3 length equals 16 residues. V trimming: 0 bases; J trimming: 5 bases; junction bases outside the gene matches: 9. Germline V CDR1 and CDR2: LNHNV, YYDKDF (reference sequence). This chain's CDR3 is CATSRDHAGGSNEQYF. The CDR3 DNA reads TGTGCCACCAGCAGAGATCATGCGGGAGGCAGTAACGAGCAGTACTTC.

This chain joins TRBV9 and TRBJ1-5, with 8 bases fitting TRBD1. The CDR3 runs 15 residues. J gave up 2 bases and V 3 bases, and 4 bases lay outside the gene matches. Germline V gene lookup returns CDR1 SGDLS and CDR2 YYNGEE. CDR3 nucleotides: TGTGCCAGCAGCGGGCAGGGGGCGGGCAATCAGCCCCAGCATTTT. It codes for CASSGQGAGNQPQHF. Supplemented by reference TRBV9 and TRBJ1-5, the full variable domain reads DSGVTQTPKHLITATGQRVTLRCSPRSGDLSVYWYQQSLDQGLQFLIQYYNGEERAKGNILERFSAQQFPDLHSELNLSSLELGDSALYFCASSGQGAGNQPQHFGDGTRLSIL.

The chain links TRBV6-5 to TRBJ2-1; TRBD2 might be the D (6 bases). Germline CDR1 reads MNHEY; CDR2 reads SVGAGI. The CDR3 contains 13 residues. With 2 bases removed from V and 7 bases from J, the gap between germline ends came to 9 bases. The CDR3 nucleotides are TGTGCCAGCAGTTACGGAGGGAAGAATGAGCAGTTCTTC. Amino acid sequence: CASSYGGKNEQFF.

The chain links TRBV21-1 to TRBJ2-3. TRBV21-1 constitutes a pseudogene. The CDR3 is 12 residues long. The DNA for the CDR3 is TGTGCCAGCAGCAGGGACACAGATACGCAGTATTTT. As protein: CASSRDTDTQYF.

CDR3 amino acids: CASSDTASTGELFF. In DNA form, the CDR3 reads TGTGCCAGCAGCGACACGGCGAGCACCGGGGAGCTGTTTTTT. The rearrangement joins TRBV3-1 (or the pseudogene TRBV3-2) to TRBJ2-2; no clear D gene. This CDR3 spans 14 amino acids. Germline CDR1 and CDR2: LGHDT and YNNKEL (reference sequence). V dropped 5 bases and J dropped 4 bases, with 11 bases sitting between them.